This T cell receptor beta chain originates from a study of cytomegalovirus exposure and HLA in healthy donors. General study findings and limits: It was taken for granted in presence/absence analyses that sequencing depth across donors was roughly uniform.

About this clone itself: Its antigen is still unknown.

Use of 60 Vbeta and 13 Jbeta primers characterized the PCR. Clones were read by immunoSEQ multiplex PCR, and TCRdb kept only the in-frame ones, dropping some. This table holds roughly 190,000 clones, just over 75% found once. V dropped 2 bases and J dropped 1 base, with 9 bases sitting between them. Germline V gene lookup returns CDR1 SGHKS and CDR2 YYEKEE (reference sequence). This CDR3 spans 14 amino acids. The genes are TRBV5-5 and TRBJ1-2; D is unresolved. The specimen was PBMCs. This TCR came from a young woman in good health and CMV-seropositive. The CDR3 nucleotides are TGTGCCAGCAGCTTCACTGATTATAACTATGGCTACACCTTC. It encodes CASSFTDYNYGYTF.